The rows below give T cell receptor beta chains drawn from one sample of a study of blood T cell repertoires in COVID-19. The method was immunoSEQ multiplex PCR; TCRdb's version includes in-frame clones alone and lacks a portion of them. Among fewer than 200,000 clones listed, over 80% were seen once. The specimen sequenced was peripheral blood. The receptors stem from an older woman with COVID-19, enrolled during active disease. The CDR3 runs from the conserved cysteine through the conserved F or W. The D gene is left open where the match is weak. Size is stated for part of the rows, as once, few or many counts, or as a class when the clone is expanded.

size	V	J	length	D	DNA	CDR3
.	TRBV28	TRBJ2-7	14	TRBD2	TGTGCCAGCAGGGGGGGACTAGCGGTCTACGAGCAGTACTTC	CASRGGLAVYEQYF
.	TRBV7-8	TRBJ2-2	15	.	TGTGCCAGCACCCCCCCAGCGAGGAACACCGGGGAGCTGTTTTTT	CASTPPARNTGELFF
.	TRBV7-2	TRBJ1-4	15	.	TGTGCCAGCAGCTTAGGCCCGGGGGATCGGGAAAAACTGTTTTTT	CASSLGPGDREKLFF
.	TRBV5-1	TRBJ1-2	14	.	TGCGCCAGCAGCCCTTTTCAGGGTAACTATGGCTACACCTTC	CASSPFQGNYGYTF
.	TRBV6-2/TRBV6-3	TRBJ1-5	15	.	TGTGCCAGCAGTTACAGAGAAGGGGAAGAGCAGCCCCAGCATTTT	CASSYREGEEQPQHF
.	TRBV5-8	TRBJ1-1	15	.	TGTGCCAGCAGCTTTCGGAGGACGACGAACACTGAAGCTTTCTTT	CASSFRRTTNTEAFF
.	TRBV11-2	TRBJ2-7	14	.	TGTGCCAGCAGCCCCCCCGCTAGCTCCTACGAGCAGTACTTC	CASSPPASSYEQYF
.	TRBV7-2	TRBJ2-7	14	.	TGTGCCAGCAGTTCAGGGGCGCCCCTCTACGAGCAGTACTTC	CASSSGAPLYEQYF
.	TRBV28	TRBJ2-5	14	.	TGTGCCAGCAGTCTTAGCGGCTCCCAAGAGACCCAGTACTTC	CASSLSGSQETQYF
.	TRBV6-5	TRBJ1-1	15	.	TGTGCCAGCAGTTACTCGAACTTAGGGAGCACTGAAGCTTTCTTT	CASSYSNLGSTEAFF
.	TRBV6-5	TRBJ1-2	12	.	TGTGCCAGCAGCGGAGGGTCTTATGGCTACACCTTC	CASSGGSYGYTF
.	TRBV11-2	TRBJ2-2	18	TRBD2	TGTGCCAGCAGCTTAGGGCTAGCGGGCTCTGAGGGGACCGGGGAGCTGTTTTTT	CASSLGLAGSEGTGELFF
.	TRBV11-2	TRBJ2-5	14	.	TGTGCCAGCAGTCTGGGACTCCACCAAGAGACCCAGTACTTC	CASSLGLHQETQYF
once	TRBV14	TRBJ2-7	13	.	TGTGCCAGCAGCAGGGGGAACCTATACGAGCAGTACTTC	CASSRGNLYEQYF
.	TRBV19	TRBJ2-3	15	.	TGTGCCAGTAGTCCACGACAGTCCGTAACAGATACGCAGTATTTT	CASSPRQSVTDTQYF
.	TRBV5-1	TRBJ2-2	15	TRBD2	TGCGCCAGCAGCTCGGGACTAGCGGGGTCCGGGGAGCTGTTTTTT	CASSSGLAGSGELFF
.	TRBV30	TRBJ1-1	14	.	TGTGCCTGGAGTGTAATCGGGGGTAGCACTGAAGCTTTCTTT	CAWSVIGGSTEAFF
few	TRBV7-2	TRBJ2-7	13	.	TGTGCCAGCAGCTCAAGTCAGGGCTTCGAGCAGTACTTC	CASSSSQGFEQYF
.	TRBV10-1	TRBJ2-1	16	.	TGCGCCAGCAGTGAGTCGGGAGGAAGATCCTACAATGAGCAGTTCTTC	CASSESGGRSYNEQFF
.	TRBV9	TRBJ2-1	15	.	TGTGCCAGCAGCGTAACCGATAGCTCCTACAATGAGCAGTTCTTC	CASSVTDSSYNEQFF
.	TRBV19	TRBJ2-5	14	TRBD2	TGTGCCAGTAGTGTGAGCGGGAGCTGGGAGACCCAGTACTTC	CASSVSGSWETQYF
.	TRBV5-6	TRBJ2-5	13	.	TGTGCCAGCAGCTTGGGCAGCCAAGAGACCCAGTACTTC	CASSLGSQETQYF
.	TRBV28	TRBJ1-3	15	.	TGTGCCAGCAGTTTACCGGGGGTGAGGGGAAACACCATATATTTT	CASSLPGVRGNTIYF
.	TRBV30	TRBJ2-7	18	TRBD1	TGTGCCTGGACCGCCGCCCGGGACAGGGGCGACCGGTCCTACGAGCAGTACTTC	CAWTAARDRGDRSYEQYF
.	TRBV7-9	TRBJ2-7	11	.	TGTGCCAGCAGCTCGAGCCGCGAGCAGTACTTC	CASSSSREQYF
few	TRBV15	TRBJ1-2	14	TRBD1	TGTGCCACCAGCAGGGATAGGACAGGGAAGAGCTACACCTTC	CATSRDRTGKSYTF
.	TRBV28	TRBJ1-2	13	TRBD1	TGTGCCAGCAGACAGGGGCTACTAGGTGGCTACACCTTC	CASRQGLLGGYTF
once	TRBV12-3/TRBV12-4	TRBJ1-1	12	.	TGTGCCAGCTTACAGGGTATTGGTTTAGCTTTCTTT	CASLQGIGLAFF
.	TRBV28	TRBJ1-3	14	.	TGTGCCAGCACCCTAGGGGGGGCTGGAAACACCATATATTTT	CASTLGGAGNTIYF
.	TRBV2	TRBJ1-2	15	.	TGTGCCAGCAGCCCGGGATCAGGGGCCCTCTATGGCTACACCTTC	CASSPGSGALYGYTF
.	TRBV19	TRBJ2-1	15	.	TGTGCCAGTAGTATAACGAGCGACTCCTACAATGAGCAGTTCTTC	CASSITSDSYNEQFF
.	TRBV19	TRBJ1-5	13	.	TGTGCCAGTAGTCAGGGTGTGGTTCAGCCCCAGCATTTT	CASSQGVVQPQHF
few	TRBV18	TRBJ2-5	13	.	TGTGCCAGCTCACCAGGCGGGTCGGAGACCCAGTACTTC	CASSPGGSETQYF
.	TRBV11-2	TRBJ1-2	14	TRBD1	TGTGCCAGCAGCCCTAGACTGCGGGACAGTGGCTACACCTTC	CASSPRLRDSGYTF
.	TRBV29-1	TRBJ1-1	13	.	TGCAGCGCCGTGGAGTCCATCGGCACTGAAGCTTTCTTT	CSAVESIGTEAFF
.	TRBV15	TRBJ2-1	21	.	TGTGCCACCAGCAGAGCTTTGGACAGGGGGCTAACTAGCGGGAACTACAATGAGCAGTTCTTC	CATSRALDRGLTSGNYNEQFF
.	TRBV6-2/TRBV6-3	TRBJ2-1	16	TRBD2	TGTGCCAGCAGTTACCCTACTAGCGGGAGGGCCAATGAGCAGTTCTTC	CASSYPTSGRANEQFF
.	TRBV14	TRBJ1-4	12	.	TGTGCCAGCAGCCGTGGGGCTGAAAAACTGTTTTTT	CASSRGAEKLFF
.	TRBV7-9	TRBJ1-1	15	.	TGTGCCAGCAGCACCCGAGGTGGGGGGGGCACTGAAGCTTTCTTT	CASSTRGGGGTEAFF
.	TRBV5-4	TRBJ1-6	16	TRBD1	TGTGCCAGCAGCTCGGACAGGGGGTCCTATAATTCACCCCTCCACTTT	CASSSDRGSYNSPLHF
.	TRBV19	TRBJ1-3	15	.	TGTGCCAGTAGTATCACTGAGAGCTCTGGAAACACCATATATTTT	CASSITESSGNTIYF
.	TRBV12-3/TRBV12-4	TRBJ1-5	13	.	TGTGCCAGCAGTCCGGGGAGAGCTCAGCCCCAGCATTTT	CASSPGRAQPQHF
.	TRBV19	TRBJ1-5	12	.	TGTGCCAGTAGTATTCAGGGCCGGCCCCAGCATTTT	CASSIQGRPQHF
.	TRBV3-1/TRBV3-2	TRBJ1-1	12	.	TGTGCCAGCAGCCGGACAAACACTGAAGCTTTCTTT	CASSRTNTEAFF
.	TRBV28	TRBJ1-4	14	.	TGTGCCAGTGGAGGAGGAGCAACTAATGAAAAACTGTTTTTT	CASGGGATNEKLFF
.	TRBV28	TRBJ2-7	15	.	TGTGCCAGCAGTATACCGACAGGCCTTAGGTACGAGCAGTACTTC	CASSIPTGLRYEQYF
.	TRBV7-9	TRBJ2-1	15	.	TGTGCCAGCAGCTCCATGGCGGGGGCCCTGAATGAGCAGTTCTTC	CASSSMAGALNEQFF
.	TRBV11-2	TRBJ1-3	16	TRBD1	TGTGCCAGCGGCCTCAGGACAGGGTTCTCTGGAAACACCATATATTTT	CASGLRTGFSGNTIYF
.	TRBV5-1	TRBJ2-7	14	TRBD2	TGCGCCAGCACCCCCCATAGCGGGAGAAACGAGCAGTACTTC	CASTPHSGRNEQYF